These 15 T cell receptor beta chains share one sample of origin, sequenced in a study of shared clonotypes between healthy human individuals. Cells designated naive CD8 were CD45RO-negative and were positively selected for CCR7, with terminally differentiated effector memory CD45RA+ cells excluded. Sequencing was performed with immunoSEQ multiplex PCR; in TCRdb, only in-frame clones are kept and a portion is missing. The repertoire holds 550,000 to 650,000 clones, with about 96% as singletons. What was sequenced was naive CD8+ T cells sorted from blood. The receptors stem from a woman in her twenties or thirties in good health.

This clone is a singleton in its sample. The chain recombines TRBV4-1 with TRBJ2-1, with TRBD2 matching 13 bases. The CDR3 loop spans 15 amino acids. After removal of 4 bases from V and 6 bases from J, the junction contained 3 bases not matched to a gene. Germline values: CDR1 MGHRA, CDR2 YSYEKL. CDR3 protein: CASSRTSGRSNEQFF. Written as DNA, the CDR3 is TGCGCCAGCAGCCGGACTAGCGGGAGATCCAATGAGCAGTTCTTC.

In its sample, this clone was seen once. The rearrangement uses TRBV15 and TRBJ2-7, with D perhaps TRBD2 (6 bases). Between the trimmed V and J ends, which lost 8 bases and 2 bases, there was a span of 13 bases. Germline V gene sequence: CDR1 LNHNV, CDR2 YYDKDF (reference sequence). This CDR3 contains 13 residues. CDR3 in amino acids: CATSGTSTYEQYF. CDR3 DNA: TGTGCCACCTCCGGGACTTCGACCTACGAGCAGTACTTC.

V gene TRBV11-1 combines with J gene TRBJ2-5; no reliable D call. Germline assignment: CDR1 SGHAT and CDR2 FQDESV (reference sequence). Trimming removed 6 bases at V and 3 bases at J, with 20 bases between. CDR3 size: 16 residues. This CDR3 reads CASRVRTTKSEETQYF. CDR3 in DNA: TGTGCCAGCAGGGTGCGAACAACCAAAAGTGAAGAGACCCAGTACTTC.

CDR3 bases: TGTGCCAGCAGCACTACAGGGGTGTACTATGGCTACACCTTC. This gives the protein CASSTTGVYYGYTF. The chain links TRBV7-9 to TRBJ1-2, with 7 bases matching TRBD1. This CDR3 region has 14 residues. The germline CDR1 and CDR2 sequences are SEHNR and FQNEAQ (reference sequence). V lost 5 bases, J lost 3 bases, and 6 bases stayed unmatched.

In its sample, this clone was seen once. This sequence joins TRBV7-6 and TRBJ2-1; D might be TRBD1 (7 bases). The CDR3 is 15 residues long. In germline, CDR1 is SGHVS, CDR2 FNYEAQ. V shed 5 bases and J shed 6 bases, with 17 bases lying between them. The CDR3 protein is CASSPRGDSGNEQFF. Here the CDR3 DNA reads TGTGCCAGCAGCCCCAGGGGGGACTCGGGCAATGAGCAGTTCTTC. The full variable domain, rest sourced from reference TRBV7-6 and TRBJ2-1, is GAGVSQSPRYKVTKRGQDVALRCDPISGHVSLYWYRQALGQGPEFLTYFNYEAQQDKSGLPNDRFSAERPEGSISTLTIQRTEQRDSAMYRCASSPRGDSGNEQFFGPGTRLTVL.

The chain couples TRBV9 to TRBJ1-1; D remains unclear. The CDR3 contains 12 residues. The V gene lost 4 bases and the J gene lost 2 bases, with 6 bases spanning the gap. Germline V gene data show CDR1 as SGDLS and CDR2 as YYNGEE. The CDR3 coding sequence is TGTGCCAGCAGCCGGGGAAACACTGAAGCTTTCTTT. It is translated as CASSRGNTEAFF.

The J gene is TRBJ2-1, the V gene TRBV7-9; 7 bases are shared with TRBD1. The CDR3 sequence is 14 residues long. With V trimmed by 8 bases and J by 4 bases, 8 bases remained unmatched. CDR1 SEHNR and CDR2 FQNEAQ come from the germline V gene (reference sequence). CDR3 in DNA: TGTGCCAGCCTAAGGGACAGCCCTTACAATGAGCAGTTCTTC. Amino acids: CASLRDSPYNEQFF.

The gene calls are TRBV27 and TRBJ2-1; D remains ambiguous. Germline CDR1 is MNHEY and CDR2 is SMNVEV (reference sequence). The V end lost 2 bases, the J end lost 9 bases, and 11 bases lay between the germline ends. This CDR3 is 13 amino acids long. As DNA, the CDR3 is TGTGCCAGCAGTTTAAATGTGGCAAGTGAGCAGTTCTTC. Translating gives CASSLNVASEQFF.

J is TRBJ2-7 and V is TRBV2; 7 nucleotides align to TRBD1. This CDR3 has 12 residues. J was trimmed by 3 bases and V by 7 bases; bases with no gene match: 3. Germline V gene sequence: CDR1 SNHLY, CDR2 FYNNEI. CDR3 coding DNA: TGTGCCAGCATGGACAGGAACTACGAGCAGTACTTC. As protein: CASMDRNYEQYF.

V gene TRBV6-5 combines with J gene TRBJ1-1; tentative D call: TRBD1 (5 bases). V was trimmed by 0 bases and J by 1 base, leaving 9 bases between them. The CDR3 sequence is 15 residues long. Looked up from germline, CDR1 is MNHEY and CDR2 is SVGAGI. In nucleotides, the CDR3 is TGTGCCAGCAGTTACTCGAATGGGGGGAACACTGAAGCTTTCTTT. Amino acids: CASSYSNGGNTEAFF.

The chain combines TRBV7-6 with TRBJ2-6, with D possibly TRBD2 on 5 matching bases. V shed 1 base and J shed 1 base, with 17 bases lying between them. The V gene's germline CDR1 is SGHVS and CDR2 FNYEAQ. This CDR3 spans 19 amino acids. The CDR3 protein is CASSLDFLDGESGANVLTF. In DNA form, the CDR3 reads TGTGCCAGCAGCTTAGACTTTTTGGACGGGGAATCTGGGGCCAACGTCCTGACTTTC. The full variable domain, in which reference TRBV7-6 and TRBJ2-6 provide the parts outside the CDR3, is GAGVSQSPRYKVTKRGQDVALRCDPISGHVSLYWYRQALGQGPEFLTYFNYEAQQDKSGLPNDRFSAERPEGSISTLTIQRTEQRDSAMYRCASSLDFLDGESGANVLTFGAGSRLTVL.

The chain employs TRBV13 and TRBJ1-4, with unresolved D. The CDR3 totals 15 residues. Germline V gives CDR1 PRHDT, CDR2 FYEKMQ (reference sequence). Trimming shortened V by 2 bases and J by 0 bases, and 7 bases separated the two germline ends. The CDR3 here is CASSLSDSTNEKLFF. As DNA, the CDR3 is TGTGCCAGCAGCTTATCGGACTCAACTAATGAAAAACTGTTTTTT.

The CDR3 DNA sequence: TGTGCCAGCAGCCCCTCGTTGCGGGGCACCGGGGAGCTGTTTTTT. This encodes CASSPSLRGTGELFF. The chain has TRBV28 and TRBJ2-2, with D possibly matching TRBD2 (6 bases). The V gene lost 6 bases and the J gene lost 4 bases, with 15 bases spanning the gap. This CDR3 comprises 15 residues. In germline, CDR1 is MDHEN, CDR2 SYDVKM.

V usage is TRBV23-1 and J usage is TRBJ1-5; D unresolved. TRBV23-1 is flagged as an ORF with uncertain function. This CDR3 has 15 residues. The V and J ends lost 6 bases and 4 bases respectively, with 16 bases between them. The CDR3 DNA is TGCGCCAGCAGCCAAGGAACGGGTGGAAATCAGCCCCAGCATTTT. Encoded protein: CASSQGTGGNQPQHF.

The CDR3 sequence: CASSESGELFF. For the CDR3, the DNA is TGTGCCAGCAGTGAATCCGGGGAGCTGTTTTTT. This chain connects TRBV25-1 to TRBJ2-2; D is undetermined. The germline V and J ends were trimmed by 1 base and 6 bases, with 0 bases remaining between them. This CDR3 is built from 11 residues. Looked up from germline, CDR1 is MGHDK and CDR2 is SYGVNS.